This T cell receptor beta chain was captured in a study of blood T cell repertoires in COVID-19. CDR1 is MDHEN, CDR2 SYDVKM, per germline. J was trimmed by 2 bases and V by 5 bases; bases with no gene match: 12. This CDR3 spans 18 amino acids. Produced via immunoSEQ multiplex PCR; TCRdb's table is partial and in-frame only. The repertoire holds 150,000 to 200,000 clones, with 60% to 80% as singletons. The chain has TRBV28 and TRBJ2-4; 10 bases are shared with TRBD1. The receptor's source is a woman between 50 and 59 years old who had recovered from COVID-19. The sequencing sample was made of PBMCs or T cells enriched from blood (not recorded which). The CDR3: CASSLPTRQGATKNIQYF. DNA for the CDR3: TGTGCCAGCAGTCTTCCCACTCGACAGGGGGCTACCAAAAACATTCAGTACTTC.